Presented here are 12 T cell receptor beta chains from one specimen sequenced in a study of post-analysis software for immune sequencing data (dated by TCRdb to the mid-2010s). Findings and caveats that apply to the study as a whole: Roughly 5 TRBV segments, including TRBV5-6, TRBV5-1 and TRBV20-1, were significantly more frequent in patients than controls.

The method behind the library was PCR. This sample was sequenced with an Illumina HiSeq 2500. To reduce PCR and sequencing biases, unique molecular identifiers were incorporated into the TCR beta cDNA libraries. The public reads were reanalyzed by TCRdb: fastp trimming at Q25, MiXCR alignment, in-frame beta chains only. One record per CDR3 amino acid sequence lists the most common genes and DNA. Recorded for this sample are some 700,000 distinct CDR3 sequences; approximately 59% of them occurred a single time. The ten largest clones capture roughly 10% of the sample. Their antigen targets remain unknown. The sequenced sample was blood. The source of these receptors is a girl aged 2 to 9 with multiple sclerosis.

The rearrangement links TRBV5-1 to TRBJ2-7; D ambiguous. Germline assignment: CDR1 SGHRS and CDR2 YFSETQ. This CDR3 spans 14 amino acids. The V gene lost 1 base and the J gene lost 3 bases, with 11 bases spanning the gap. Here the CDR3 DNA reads TGCGCCAGCAGCTTGCGGTCGGTCGTCTACGAGCAGTACTTC. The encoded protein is CASSLRSVVYEQYF.

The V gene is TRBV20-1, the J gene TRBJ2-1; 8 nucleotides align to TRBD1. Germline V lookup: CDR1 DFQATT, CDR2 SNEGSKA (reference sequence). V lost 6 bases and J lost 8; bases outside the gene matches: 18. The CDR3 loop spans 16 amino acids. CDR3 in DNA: TGCAGTGCCAAAAGGCCAAACAGCAGGGGGCGGGATGAGCAGTTCTTC. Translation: CSAKRPNSRGRDEQFF.

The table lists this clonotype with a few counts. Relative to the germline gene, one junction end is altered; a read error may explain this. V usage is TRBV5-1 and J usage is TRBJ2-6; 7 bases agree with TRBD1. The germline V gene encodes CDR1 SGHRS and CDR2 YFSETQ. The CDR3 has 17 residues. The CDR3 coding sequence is TGCGCCAGCAGCTTGCCGCGACAGGGAGTAGGGGCCAACGTCCGGACTTTC. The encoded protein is CASSLPRQGVGANVRTF.

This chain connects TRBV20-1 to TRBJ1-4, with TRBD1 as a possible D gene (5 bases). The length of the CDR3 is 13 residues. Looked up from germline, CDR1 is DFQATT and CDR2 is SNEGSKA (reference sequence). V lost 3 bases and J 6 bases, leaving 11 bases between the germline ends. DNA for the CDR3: TGCAGTGCTAGTAGGGACTCCGATGAAAAACTGTTTTTT. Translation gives CSASRDSDEKLFF.

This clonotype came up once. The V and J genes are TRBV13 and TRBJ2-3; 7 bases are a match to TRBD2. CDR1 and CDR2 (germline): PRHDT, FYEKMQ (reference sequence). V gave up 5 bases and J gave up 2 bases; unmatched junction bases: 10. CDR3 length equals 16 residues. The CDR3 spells CASSPRAGENTDTQYF. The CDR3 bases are TGTGCCAGCAGCCCTCGGGCGGGGGAGAACACAGATACGCAGTATTTT. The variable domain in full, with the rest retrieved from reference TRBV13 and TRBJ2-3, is AAGVIQSPRHLIKEKRETATLKCYPIPRHDTVYWYQQGPGQDPQFLISFYEKMQSDKGSIPDRFSAQQFSDYHSELNMSSLELGDSALYFCASSPRAGENTDTQYFGPGTRLTVL.

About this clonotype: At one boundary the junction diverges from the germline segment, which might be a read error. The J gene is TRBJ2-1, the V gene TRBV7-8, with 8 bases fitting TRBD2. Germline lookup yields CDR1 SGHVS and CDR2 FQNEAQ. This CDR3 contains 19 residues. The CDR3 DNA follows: TGTACCAGCAGCTTAGAACGTCCGTGGGGAGCGGGGGAACACAATGAGCAGTTCTTC. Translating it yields CTSSLERPWGAGEHNEQFF.

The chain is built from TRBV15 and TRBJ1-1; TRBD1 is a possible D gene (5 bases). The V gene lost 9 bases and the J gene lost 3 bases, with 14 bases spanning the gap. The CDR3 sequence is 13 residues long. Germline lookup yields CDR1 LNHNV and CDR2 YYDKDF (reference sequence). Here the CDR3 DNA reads TGTGCCACTCAGGGCCGCGGGGACACTGAAGCTTTCTTT. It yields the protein CATQGRGDTEAFF.

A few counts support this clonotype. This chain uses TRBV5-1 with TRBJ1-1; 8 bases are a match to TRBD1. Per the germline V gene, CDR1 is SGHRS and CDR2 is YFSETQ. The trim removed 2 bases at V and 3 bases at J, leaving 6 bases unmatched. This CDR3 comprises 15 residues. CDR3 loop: CASSFQGAGDTEAFF. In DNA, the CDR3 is TGCGCCAGCAGCTTTCAGGGGGCGGGAGACACTGAAGCTTTCTTT.

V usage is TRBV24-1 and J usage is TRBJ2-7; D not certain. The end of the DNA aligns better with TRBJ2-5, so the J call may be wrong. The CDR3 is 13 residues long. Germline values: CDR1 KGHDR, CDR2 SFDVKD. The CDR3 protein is CATGRVGLETQYF. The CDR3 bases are TGTGCCACAGGAAGGGTAGGTTTGGAGACCCAGTACTTC.

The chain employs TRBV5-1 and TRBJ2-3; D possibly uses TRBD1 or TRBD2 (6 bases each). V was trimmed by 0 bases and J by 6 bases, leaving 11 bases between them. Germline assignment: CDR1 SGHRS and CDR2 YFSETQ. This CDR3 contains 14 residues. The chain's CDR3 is CASSLGQEGDTQYF. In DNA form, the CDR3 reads TGCGCCAGCAGCTTGGGACAGGAGGGGGATACGCAGTATTTT.

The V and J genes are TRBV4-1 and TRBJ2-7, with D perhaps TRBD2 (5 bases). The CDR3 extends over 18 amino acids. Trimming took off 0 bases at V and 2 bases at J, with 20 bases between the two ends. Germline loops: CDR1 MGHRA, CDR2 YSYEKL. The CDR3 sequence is CASSQDWTFRDPTYEQYF. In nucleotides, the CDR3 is TGCGCCAGCAGCCAAGATTGGACCTTCCGGGATCCCACCTACGAGCAGTACTTC.

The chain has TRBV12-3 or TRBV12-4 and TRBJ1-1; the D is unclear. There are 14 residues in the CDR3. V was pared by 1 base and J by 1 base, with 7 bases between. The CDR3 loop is CASSLDSPNTEAFF. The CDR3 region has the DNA TGTGCCAGCAGTTTAGACAGCCCGAACACTGAAGCTTTCTTT.